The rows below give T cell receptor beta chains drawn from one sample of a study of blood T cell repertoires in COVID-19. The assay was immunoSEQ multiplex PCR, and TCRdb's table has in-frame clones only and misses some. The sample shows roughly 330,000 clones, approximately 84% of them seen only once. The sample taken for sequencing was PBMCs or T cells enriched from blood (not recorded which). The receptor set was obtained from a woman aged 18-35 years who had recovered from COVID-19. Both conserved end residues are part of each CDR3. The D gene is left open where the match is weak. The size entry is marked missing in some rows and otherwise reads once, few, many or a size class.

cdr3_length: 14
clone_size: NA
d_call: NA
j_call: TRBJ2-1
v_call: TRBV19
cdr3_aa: CASSMSQGNNEQFF
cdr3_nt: TGTGCCAGTAGTATGTCACAGGGAAACAATGAGCAGTTCTTC

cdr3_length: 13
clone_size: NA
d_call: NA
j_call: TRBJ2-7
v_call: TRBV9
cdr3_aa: CASSETGTYEQYF
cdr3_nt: TGTGCCAGCAGCGAGACAGGTACCTACGAGCAGTACTTC

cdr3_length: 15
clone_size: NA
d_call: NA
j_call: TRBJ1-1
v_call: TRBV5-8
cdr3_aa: CASSSKRQGNTEAFF
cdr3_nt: TGTGCCAGCAGCTCTAAAAGGCAGGGAAACACTGAAGCTTTCTTT

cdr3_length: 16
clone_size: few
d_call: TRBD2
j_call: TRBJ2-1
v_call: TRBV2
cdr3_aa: CASSGSLGTSGTEQFF
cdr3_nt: TGTGCCAGCAGTGGGTCCCTCGGGACTAGCGGAACAGAGCAGTTCTTC

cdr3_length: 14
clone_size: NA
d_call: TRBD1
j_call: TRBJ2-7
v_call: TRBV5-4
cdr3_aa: CASHKTGNTYEQYF
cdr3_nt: TGTGCCAGCCACAAGACAGGGAACACCTACGAGCAGTACTTC

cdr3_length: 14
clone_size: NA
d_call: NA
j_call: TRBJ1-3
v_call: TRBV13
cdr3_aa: CASSFGTPGNTIYF
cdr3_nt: TGTGCCAGCAGCTTTGGGACACCTGGAAACACCATATATTTT

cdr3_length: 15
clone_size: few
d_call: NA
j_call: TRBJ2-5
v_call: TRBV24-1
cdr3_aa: CATSDGGTGGETQYF
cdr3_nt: TGTGCCACCAGTGACGGGGGGACAGGCGGGGAGACCCAGTACTTC

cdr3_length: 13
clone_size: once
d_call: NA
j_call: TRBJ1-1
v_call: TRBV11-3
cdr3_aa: CASSLDRDTEAFF
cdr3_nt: TGTGCCAGCAGCTTAGACCGGGACACTGAAGCTTTCTTT

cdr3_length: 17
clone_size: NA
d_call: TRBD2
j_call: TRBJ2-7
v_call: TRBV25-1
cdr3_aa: CASSEGTSGRDFYEQYF
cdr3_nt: TGTGCCAGCAGTGAGGGGACTAGCGGGAGGGATTTCTACGAGCAGTACTTC

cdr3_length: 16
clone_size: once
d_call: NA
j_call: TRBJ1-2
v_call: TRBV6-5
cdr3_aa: CASSYWRGGSNYGYTF
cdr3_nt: TGTGCCAGCAGTTACTGGAGGGGGGGGTCTAACTATGGCTACACCTTC

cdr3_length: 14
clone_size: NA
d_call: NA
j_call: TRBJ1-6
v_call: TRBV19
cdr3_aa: CASSPTTGFSPLHF
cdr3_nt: TGTGCCAGTAGTCCCACTACAGGGTTTTCACCCCTCCACTTT

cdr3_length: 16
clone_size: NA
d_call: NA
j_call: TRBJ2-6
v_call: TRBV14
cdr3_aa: CASSPPVGAGANVLTF
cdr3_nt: TGTGCCAGCAGCCCACCCGTCGGGGCTGGGGCCAACGTCCTGACTTTC

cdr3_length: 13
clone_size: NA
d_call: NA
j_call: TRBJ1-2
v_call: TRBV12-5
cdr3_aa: CASGLAATGGYTF
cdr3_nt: TGTGCTAGTGGTTTGGCGGCGACGGGAGGCTACACCTTC

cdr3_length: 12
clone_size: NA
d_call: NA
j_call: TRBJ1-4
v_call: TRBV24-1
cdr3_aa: CATSDTGEKLFF
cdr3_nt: TGTGCCACCAGTGACACAGGGGAAAAACTGTTTTTT

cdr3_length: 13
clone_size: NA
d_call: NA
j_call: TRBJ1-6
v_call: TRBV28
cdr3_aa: CASSTKDYSPLHF
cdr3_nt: TGTGCCAGCAGCACTAAGGACTATTCACCCCTCCACTTT

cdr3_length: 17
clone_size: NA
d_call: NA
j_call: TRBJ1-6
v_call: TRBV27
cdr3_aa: CASSSLEGSSYNSPLHF
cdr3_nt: TGTGCCAGCAGTTCACTAGAGGGATCGTCCTATAATTCACCCCTCCACTTT

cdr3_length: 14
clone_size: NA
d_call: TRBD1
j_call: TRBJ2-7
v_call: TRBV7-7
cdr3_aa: CASSSGQGTDEQYF
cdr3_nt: TGTGCCAGCAGCTCTGGACAGGGTACCGACGAGCAGTACTTC

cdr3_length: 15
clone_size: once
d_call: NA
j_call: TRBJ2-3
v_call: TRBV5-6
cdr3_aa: CASSFGEPSTDTQYF
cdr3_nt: TGTGCCAGCAGCTTCGGGGAACCTAGCACAGATACGCAGTATTTT

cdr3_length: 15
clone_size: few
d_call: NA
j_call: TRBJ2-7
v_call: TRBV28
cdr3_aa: CASSLGRPSSYEQYF
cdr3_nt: TGTGCCAGCAGTTTAGGGAGGCCAAGCTCCTACGAGCAGTACTTC

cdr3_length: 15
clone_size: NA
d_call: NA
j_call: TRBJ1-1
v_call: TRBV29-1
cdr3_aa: CSVEMSMLGNTEAFF
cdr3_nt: TGCAGCGTTGAGATGTCGATGCTCGGGAACACTGAAGCTTTCTTT

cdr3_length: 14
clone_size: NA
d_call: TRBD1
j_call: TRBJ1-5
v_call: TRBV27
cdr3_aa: CASSRDRALRPQHF
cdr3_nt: TGTGCCAGCAGTAGAGACAGGGCCCTGCGGCCCCAGCATTTT

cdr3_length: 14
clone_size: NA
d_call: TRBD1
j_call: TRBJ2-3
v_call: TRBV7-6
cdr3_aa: CASSPRGLTDTQYF
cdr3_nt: TGTGCCAGCAGCCCCAGGGGGCTTACAGATACGCAGTATTTT